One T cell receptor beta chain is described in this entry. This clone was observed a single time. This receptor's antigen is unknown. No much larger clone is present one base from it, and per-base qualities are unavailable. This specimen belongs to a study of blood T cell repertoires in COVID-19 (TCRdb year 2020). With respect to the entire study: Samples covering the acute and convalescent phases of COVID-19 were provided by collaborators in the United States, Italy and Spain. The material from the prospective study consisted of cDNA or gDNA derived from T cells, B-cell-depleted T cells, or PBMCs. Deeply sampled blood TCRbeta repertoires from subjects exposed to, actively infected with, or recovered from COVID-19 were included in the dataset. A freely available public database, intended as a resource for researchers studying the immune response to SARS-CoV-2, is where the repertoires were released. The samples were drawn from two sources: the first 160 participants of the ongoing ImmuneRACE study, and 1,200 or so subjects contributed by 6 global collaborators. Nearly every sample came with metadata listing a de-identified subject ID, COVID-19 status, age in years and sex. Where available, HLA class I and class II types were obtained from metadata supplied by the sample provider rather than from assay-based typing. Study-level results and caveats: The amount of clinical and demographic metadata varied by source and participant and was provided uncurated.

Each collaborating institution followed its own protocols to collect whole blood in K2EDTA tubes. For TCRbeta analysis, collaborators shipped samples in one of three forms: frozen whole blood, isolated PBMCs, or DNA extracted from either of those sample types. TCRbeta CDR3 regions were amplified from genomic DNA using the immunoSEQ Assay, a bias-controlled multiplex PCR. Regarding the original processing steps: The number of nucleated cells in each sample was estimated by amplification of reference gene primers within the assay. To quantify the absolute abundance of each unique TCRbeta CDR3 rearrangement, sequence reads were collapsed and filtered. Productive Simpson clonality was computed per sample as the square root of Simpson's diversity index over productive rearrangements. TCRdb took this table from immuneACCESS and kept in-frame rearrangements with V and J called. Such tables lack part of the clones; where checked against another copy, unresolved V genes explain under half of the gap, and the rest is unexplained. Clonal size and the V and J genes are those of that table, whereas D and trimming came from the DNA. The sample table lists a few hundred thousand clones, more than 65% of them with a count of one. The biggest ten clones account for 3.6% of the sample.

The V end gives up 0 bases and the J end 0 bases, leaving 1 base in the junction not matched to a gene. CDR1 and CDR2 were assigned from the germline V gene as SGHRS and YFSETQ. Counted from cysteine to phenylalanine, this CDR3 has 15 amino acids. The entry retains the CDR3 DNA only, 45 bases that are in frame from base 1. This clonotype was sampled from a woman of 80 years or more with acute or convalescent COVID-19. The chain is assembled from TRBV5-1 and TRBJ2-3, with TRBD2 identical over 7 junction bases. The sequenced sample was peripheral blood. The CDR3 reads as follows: CASSLALASTDTQYF. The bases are TGCGCCAGCAGCTTGGCACTAGCGAGCACAGATACGCAGTATTTT.